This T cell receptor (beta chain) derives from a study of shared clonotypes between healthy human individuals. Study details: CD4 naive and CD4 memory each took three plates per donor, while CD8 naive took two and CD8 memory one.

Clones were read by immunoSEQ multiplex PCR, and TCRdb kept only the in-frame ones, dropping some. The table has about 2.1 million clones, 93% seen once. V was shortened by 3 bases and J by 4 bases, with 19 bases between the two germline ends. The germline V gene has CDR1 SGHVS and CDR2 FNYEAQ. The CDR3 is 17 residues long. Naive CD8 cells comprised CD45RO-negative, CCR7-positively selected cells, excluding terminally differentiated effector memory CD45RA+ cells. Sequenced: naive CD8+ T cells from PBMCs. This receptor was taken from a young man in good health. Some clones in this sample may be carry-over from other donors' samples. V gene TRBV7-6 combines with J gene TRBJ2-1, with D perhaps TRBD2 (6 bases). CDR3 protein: CASSFPMHGSGYNEQFF. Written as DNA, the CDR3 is TGTGCCAGCAGCTTCCCAATGCACGGGAGCGGATACAATGAGCAGTTCTTC.